This T cell receptor (beta chain) was identified in a study of T-cell reconstitution after alpha-beta-depleted transplantation in children. As it was prepared, the TCRbeta library received unique molecular identifiers. TCRdb called the PCR reads again in MiXCR, with one record for every CDR3 protein. The data show some 490,000 distinct CDR3 sequences, with around 12% seen just once and 4.5% to 6% held by the top ten. Sequences were derived from PBMCs from the stem cell graft donor, sampled from the stem cell graft. The TCR comes from a human donor who donated a stem cell graft to a child with combined immunodeficiency.

The DNA for the CDR3 is TGTGCCAGCAGTTTTGGGCAGGGTAGAACTAATGAAAAACTGTTTTTT. Translation: CASSFGQGRTNEKLFF. The chain links TRBV12-3 or TRBV12-4 to TRBJ1-4; D perhaps matches TRBD1 (5 bases). The CDR3 extends over 16 amino acids. Trimming removed 3 bases from V and 1 base from J, with 12 bases in between.